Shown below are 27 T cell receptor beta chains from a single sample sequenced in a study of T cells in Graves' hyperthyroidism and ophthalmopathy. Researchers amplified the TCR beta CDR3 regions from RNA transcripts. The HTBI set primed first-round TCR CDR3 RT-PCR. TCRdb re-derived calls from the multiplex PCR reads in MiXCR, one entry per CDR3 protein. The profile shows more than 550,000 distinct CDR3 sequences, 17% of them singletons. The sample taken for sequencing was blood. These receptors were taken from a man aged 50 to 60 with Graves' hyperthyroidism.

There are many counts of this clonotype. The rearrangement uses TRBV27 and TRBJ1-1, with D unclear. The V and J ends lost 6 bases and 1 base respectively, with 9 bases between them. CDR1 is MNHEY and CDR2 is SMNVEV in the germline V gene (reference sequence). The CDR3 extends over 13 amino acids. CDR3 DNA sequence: TGTGCCAGCAGCCCCATTGGGAACACTGAAGCTTTCTTT. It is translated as CASSPIGNTEAFF.

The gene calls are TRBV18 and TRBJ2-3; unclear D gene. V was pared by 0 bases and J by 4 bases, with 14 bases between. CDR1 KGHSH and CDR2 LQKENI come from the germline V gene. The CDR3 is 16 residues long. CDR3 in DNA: TGTGCCAGCTCACCACCGAATAGTAAATGGTCAGATACGCAGTATTTT. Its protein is CASSPPNSKWSDTQYF. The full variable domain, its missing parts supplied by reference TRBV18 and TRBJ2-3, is NAGVMQNPRHLVRRRGQEARLRCSPMKGHSHVYWYRQLPEEGLKFMVYLQKENIIDESGMPKERFSAEFPKEGPSILRIQQVVRGDSAAYFCASSPPNSKWSDTQYFGPGTRLTVL.

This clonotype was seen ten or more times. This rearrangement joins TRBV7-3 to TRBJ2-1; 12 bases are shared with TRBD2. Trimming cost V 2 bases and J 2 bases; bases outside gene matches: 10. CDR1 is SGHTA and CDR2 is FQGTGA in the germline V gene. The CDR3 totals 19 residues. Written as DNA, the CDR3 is TGTGCCAGCAGCTTAGTGACTAGCGGGAGATATTCCCCCTACAATGAGCAGTTCTTC. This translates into CASSLVTSGRYSPYNEQFF.

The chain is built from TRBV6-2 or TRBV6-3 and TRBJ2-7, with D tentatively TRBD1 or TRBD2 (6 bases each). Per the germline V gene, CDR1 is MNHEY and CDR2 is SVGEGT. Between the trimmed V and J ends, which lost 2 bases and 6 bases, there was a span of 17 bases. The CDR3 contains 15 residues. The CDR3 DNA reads TGTGCCAGCAGTTACCTTGCGGGACATAGGTCCGAGCAGTACTTC. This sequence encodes CASSYLAGHRSEQYF.

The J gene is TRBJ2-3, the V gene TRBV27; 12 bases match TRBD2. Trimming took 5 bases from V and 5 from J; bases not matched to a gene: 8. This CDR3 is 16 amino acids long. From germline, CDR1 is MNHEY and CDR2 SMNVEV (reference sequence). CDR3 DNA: TGTGCCAGCAGTCCCAGGACTAGCGGGATTAAAGATACGCAGTATTTT. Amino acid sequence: CASSPRTSGIKDTQYF.

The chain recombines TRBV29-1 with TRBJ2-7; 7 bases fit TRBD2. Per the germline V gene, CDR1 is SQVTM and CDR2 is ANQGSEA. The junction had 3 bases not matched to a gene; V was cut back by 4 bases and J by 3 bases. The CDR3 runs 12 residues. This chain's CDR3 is CSVGRESYEQYF. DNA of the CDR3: TGCAGCGTTGGGCGGGAGAGCTACGAGCAGTACTTC.

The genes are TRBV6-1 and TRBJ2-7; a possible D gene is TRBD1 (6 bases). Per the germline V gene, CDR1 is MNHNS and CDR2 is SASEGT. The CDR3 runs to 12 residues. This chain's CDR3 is CVTATGTYEQYF. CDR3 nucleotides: TGTGTCACTGCGACAGGAACCTACGAGCAGTACTTC.

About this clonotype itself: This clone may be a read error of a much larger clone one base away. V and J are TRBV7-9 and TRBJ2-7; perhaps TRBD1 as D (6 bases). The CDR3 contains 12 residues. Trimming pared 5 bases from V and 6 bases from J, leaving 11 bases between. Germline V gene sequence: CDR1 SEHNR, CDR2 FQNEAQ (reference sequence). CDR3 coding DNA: TGTGCCAGCAGCGGGACATGGGTCGAGCAGTACTTC. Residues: CASSGTWVEQYF.

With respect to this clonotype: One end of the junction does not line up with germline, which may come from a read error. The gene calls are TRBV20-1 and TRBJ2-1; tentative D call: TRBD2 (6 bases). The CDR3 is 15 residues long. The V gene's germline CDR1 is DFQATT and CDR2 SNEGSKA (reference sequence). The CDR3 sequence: CSARDTASAYNEKFF. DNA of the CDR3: TGCAGTGCTAGAGACACTGCTAGCGCTTACAATGAGAAGTTCTTC.

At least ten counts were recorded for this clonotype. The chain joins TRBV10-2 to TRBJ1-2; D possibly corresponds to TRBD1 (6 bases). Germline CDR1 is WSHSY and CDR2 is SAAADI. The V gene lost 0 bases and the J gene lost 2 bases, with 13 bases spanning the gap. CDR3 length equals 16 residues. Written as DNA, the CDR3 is TGCGCCAGCAGTGAGTCGCGGCAGGGGTACAACTATGGCTACACCTTC. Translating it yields CASSESRQGYNYGYTF.

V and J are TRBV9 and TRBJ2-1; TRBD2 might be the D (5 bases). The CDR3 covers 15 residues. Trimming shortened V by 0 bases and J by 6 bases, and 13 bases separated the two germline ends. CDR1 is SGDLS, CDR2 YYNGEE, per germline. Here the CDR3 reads CASSVGVALGNEQFF. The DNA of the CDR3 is TGTGCCAGCAGCGTAGGAGTAGCGTTGGGCAATGAGCAGTTCTTC.

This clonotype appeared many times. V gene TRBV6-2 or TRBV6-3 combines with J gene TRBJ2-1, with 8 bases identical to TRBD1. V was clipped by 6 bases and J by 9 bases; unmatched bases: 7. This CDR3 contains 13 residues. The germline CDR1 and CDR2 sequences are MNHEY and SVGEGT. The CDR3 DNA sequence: TGTGCCAGCAGACCGGGACAGGAGGGTGAGCAGTTCTTC. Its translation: CASRPGQEGEQFF.

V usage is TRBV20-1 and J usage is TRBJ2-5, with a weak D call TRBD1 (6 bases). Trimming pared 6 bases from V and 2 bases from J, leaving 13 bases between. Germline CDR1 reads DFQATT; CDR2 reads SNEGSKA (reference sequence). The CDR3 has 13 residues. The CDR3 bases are TGCAGTGCACCCCACAGGGAGCAAGAGACCCAGTACTTC. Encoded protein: CSAPHREQETQYF.

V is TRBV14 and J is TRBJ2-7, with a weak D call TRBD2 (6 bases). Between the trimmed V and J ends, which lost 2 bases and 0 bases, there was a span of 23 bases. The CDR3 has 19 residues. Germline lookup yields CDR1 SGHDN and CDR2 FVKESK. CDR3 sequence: CASSQLSGLRLQSSYEQYF. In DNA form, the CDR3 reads TGTGCCAGCAGCCAATTGTCTGGACTAAGATTACAATCCTCCTACGAGCAGTACTTC.

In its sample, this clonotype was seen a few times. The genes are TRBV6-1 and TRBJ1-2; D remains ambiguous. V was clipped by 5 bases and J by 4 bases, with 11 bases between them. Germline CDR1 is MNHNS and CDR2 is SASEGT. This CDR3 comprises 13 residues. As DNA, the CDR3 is TGTGCCAGCAGTTTAGCAAACGCCTATGGCTACACCTTC. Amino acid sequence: CASSLANAYGYTF.

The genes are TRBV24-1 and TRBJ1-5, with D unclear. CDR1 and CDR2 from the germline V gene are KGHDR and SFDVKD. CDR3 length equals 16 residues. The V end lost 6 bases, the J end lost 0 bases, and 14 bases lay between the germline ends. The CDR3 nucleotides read TGTGCCACCAGTCCTTCCTCGGTTACTAGCAATCAGCCCCAGCATTTT. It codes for CATSPSSVTSNQPQHF.

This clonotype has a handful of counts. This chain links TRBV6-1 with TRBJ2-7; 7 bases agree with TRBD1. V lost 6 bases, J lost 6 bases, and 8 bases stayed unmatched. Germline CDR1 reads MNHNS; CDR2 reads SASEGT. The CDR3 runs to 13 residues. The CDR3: CASSTTQGFEQYF. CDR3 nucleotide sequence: TGTGCCAGCAGCACAACACAGGGGTTCGAGCAGTACTTC.

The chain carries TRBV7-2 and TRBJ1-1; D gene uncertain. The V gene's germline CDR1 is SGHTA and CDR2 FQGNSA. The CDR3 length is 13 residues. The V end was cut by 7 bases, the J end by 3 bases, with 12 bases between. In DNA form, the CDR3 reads TGTGCCAGCAACGTGTTTCTCGACACTGAAGCTTTCTTT. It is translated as CASNVFLDTEAFF.

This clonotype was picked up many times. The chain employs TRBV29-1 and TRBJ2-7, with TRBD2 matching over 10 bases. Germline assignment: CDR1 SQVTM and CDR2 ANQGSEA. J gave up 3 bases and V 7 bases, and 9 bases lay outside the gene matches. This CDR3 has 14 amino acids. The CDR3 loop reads CSAMGASGSYEQYF. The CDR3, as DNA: TGCAGCGCAATGGGGGCTAGCGGGAGCTACGAGCAGTACTTC.

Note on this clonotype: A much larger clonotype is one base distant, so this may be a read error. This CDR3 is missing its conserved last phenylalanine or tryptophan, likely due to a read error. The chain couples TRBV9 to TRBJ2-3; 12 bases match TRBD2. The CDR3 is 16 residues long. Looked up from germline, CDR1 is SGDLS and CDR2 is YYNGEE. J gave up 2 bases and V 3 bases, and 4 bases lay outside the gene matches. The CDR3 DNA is TGTGCCAGCAGCGCCGGACTAGCGGGACCCACAGATACGCAGTATTAT. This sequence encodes CASSAGLAGPTDTQYY.

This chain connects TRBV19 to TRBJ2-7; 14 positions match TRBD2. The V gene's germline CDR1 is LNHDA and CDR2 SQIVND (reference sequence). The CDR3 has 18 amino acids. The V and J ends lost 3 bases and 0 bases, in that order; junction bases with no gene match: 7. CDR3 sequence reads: CASSIGGLAGVFSYEQYF. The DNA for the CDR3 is TGTGCCAGTAGTATCGGGGGACTAGCGGGGGTCTTCTCCTACGAGCAGTACTTC.

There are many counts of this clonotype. The CDR3 here is CASKGVGTNYGYTF. The CDR3 nucleotides read TGTGCCAGCAAGGGGGTCGGGACCAACTATGGCTACACCTTC. The genes are TRBV6-2 or TRBV6-3 and TRBJ1-2; possible D gene TRBD1, 6 bases. The CDR3 sequence is 14 residues long. Trimming left V 7 bases short and J 2 bases short, with 14 bases between. CDR1 is MNHEY and CDR2 is SVGEGT in the germline V gene.

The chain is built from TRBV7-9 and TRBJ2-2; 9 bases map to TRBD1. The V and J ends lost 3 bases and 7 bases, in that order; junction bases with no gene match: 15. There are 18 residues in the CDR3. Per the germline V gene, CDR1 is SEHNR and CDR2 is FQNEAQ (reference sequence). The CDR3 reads CASSFLRGQGITLGELFF. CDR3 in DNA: TGTGCCAGCAGCTTCTTACGGGGACAGGGAATAACGCTCGGGGAGCTGTTTTTT.

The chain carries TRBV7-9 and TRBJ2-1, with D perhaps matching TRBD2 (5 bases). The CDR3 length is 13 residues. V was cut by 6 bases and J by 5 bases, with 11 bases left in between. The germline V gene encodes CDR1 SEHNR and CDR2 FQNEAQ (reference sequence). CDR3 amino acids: CASSRGANNEQFF. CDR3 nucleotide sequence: TGTGCCAGCAGTCGGGGAGCCAACAATGAGCAGTTCTTC. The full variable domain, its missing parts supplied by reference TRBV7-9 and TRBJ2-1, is DTGVSQNPRHKITKRGQNVTFRCDPISEHNRLYWYRQTLGQGPEFLTYFQNEAQLEKSRLLSDRFSAERPKGSFSTLEIQRTEQGDSAMYLCASSRGANNEQFFGPGTRLTVL.

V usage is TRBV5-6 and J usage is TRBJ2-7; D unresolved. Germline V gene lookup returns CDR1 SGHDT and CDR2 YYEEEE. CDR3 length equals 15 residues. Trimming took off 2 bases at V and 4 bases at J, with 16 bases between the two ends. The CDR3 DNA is TGTGCCAGCAGCTTAGGTAACAGCTTACTTTACGAGCAGTACTTC. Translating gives CASSLGNSLLYEQYF.

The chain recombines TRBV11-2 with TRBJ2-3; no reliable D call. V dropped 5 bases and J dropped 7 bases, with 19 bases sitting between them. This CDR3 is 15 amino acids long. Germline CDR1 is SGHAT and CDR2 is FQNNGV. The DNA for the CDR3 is TGTGCCAGCAGCCCTACGTCTGGAATGGAAAATACGCAGTATTTT. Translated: CASSPTSGMENTQYF. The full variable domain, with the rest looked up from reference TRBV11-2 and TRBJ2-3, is EAGVAQSPRYKIIEKRQSVAFWCNPISGHATLYWYQQILGQGPKLLIQFQNNGVVDDSQLPKDRFSAERLKGVDSTLKIQPAKLEDSAVYLCASSPTSGMENTQYFGPGTRLTVL.

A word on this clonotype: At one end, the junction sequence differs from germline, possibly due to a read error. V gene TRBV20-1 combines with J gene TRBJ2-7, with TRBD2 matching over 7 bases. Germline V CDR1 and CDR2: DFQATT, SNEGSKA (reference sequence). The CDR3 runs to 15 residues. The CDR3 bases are TGCAGTGCTAGAGATCTGGCGGGGGAAAGCTACGAGCACTACTTC. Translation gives CSARDLAGESYEHYF.